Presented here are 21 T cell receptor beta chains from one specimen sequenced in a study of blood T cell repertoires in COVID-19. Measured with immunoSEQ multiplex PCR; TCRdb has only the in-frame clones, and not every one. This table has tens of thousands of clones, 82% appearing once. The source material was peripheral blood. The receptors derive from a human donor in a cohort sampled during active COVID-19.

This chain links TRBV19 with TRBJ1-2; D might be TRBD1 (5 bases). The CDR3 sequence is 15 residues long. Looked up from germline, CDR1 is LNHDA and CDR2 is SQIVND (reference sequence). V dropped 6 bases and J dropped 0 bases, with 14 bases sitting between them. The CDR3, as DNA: TGTGCCAGTAGGCCCGGGGGTATCGCTAACTATGGCTACACCTTC. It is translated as CASRPGGIANYGYTF. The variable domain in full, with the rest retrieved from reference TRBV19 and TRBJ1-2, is DGGITQSPKYLFRKEGQNVTLSCEQNLNHDAMYWYRQDPGQGLRLIYYSQIVNDFQKGDIAEGYSVSREKKESFPLTVTSAQKNPTAFYLCASRPGGIANYGYTFGSGTRLTVV.

CDR3 nucleotide sequence: TGTGCCAGCAGGGGGGACAGTATGAACACTGAAGCTTTCTTT. Translated, it gives CASRGDSMNTEAFF. This chain connects TRBV6-5 to TRBJ1-1; 7 nucleotides agree with TRBD1. The trim removed 6 bases at V and 0 bases at J, leaving 4 bases unmatched. This CDR3 comprises 14 residues. Germline V gene lookup returns CDR1 MNHEY and CDR2 SVGAGI.

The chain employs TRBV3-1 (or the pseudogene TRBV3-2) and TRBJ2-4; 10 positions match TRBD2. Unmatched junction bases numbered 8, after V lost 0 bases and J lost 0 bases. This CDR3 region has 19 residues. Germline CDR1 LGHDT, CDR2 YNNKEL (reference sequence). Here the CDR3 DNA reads TGTGCCAGCAGCCAAGATAAGCGGGGGGGCAGACTAGCCAAAAACATTCAGTACTTC. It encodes CASSQDKRGGRLAKNIQYF.

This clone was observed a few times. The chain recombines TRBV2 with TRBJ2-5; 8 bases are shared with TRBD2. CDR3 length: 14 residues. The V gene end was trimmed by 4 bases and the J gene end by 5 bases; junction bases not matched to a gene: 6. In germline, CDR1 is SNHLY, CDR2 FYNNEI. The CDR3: CASSGGGRRETQYF. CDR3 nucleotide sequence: TGTGCCAGCAGTGGCGGGGGGCGCAGGGAGACCCAGTACTTC.

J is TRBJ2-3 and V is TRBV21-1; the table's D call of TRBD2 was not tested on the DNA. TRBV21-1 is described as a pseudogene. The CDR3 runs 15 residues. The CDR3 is CASSKRLAGKDTQYF. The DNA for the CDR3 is TGTGCCAGCAGCAAACGACTAGCCGGGAAAGATACGCAGTATTTT.

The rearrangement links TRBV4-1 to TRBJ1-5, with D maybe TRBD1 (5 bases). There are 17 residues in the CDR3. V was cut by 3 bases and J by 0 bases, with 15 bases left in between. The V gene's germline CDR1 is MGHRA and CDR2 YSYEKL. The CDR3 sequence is CASSQQQVLSSNQPQHF. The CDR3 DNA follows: TGCGCCAGCAGCCAGCAACAGGTTTTATCTAGCAATCAGCCCCAGCATTTT.

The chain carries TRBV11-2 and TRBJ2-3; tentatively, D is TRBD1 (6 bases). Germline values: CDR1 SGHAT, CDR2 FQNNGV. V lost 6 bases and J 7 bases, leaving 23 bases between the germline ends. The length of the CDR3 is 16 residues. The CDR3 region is CASRDSLGSTLNTQYF. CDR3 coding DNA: TGTGCCAGCAGGGACAGCTTGGGCTCAACACTCAATACGCAGTATTTT. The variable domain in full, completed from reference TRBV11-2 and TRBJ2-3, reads EAGVAQSPRYKIIEKRQSVAFWCNPISGHATLYWYQQILGQGPKLLIQFQNNGVVDDSQLPKDRFSAERLKGVDSTLKIQPAKLEDSAVYLCASRDSLGSTLNTQYFGPGTRLTVL.

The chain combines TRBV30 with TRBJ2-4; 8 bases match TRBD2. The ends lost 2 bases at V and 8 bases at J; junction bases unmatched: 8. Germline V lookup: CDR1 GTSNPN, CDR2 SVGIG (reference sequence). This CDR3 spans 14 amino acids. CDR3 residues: CAWSPGLGFDIQYF. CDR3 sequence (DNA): TGTGCCTGGAGTCCGGGACTAGGGTTTGACATTCAGTACTTC.

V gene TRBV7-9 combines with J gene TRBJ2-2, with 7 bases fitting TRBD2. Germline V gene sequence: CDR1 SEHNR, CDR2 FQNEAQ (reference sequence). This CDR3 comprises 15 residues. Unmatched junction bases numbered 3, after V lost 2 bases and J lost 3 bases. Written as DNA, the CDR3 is TGTGCCAGCAGCTTATCCCGGGGGGACACCGGGGAGCTGTTTTTT. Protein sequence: CASSLSRGDTGELFF. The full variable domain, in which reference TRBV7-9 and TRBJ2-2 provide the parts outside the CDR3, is DTGVSQNPRHKITKRGQNVTFRCDPISEHNRLYWYRQTLGQGPEFLTYFQNEAQLEKSRLLSDRFSAERPKGSFSTLEIQRTEQGDSAMYLCASSLSRGDTGELFFGEGSRLTVL.

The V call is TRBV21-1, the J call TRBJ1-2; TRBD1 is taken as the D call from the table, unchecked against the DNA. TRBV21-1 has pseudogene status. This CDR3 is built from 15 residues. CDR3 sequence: CASSTYQTAVYGYTF. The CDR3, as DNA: TGTGCCAGCAGCACCTACCAGACAGCAGTCTATGGCTACACCTTC.

The CDR3 here is CASSEALLGTGLPFF. The CDR3 region has the DNA TGTGCCAGCAGTGAAGCGCTTCTAGGGACAGGGCTCCCCTTCTTC. The chain uses TRBV2 and TRBJ2-1; TRBD1 aligns across 9 bases. This CDR3 spans 15 amino acids. Germline CDR1 and CDR2: SNHLY and FYNNEI. V lost 0 bases to trimming and J lost 16 bases; unmatched junction nucleotides: 13.

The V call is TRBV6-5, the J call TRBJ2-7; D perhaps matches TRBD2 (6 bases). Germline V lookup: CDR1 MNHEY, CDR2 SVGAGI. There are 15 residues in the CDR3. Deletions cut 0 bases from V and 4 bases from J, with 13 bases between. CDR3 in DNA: TGTGCCAGCAGTTACTCGATGGGGGGTTTGTACGAGCAGTACTTC. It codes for CASSYSMGGLYEQYF.

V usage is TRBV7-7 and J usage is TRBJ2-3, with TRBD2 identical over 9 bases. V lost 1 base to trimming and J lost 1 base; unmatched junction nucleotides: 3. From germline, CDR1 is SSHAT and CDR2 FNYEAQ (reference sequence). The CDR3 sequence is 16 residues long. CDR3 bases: TGTGCCAGCAGCTTAGACGGCGGGGGGGGCACAGATACGCAGTATTTT. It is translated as CASSLDGGGGTDTQYF.

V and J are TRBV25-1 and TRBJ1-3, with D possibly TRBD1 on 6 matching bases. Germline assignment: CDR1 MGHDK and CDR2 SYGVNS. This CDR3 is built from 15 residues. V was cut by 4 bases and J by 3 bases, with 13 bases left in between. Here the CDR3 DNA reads TGTGCCAGCAGTGTAGACAGGCTCTTTGGAAACACCATATATTTT. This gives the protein CASSVDRLFGNTIYF.

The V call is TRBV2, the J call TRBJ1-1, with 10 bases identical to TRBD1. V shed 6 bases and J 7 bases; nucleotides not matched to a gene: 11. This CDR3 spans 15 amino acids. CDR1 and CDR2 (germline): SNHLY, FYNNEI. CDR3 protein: CASRPGTGVMREAFF. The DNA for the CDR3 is TGTGCCAGCAGACCCGGGACAGGGGTAATGCGTGAAGCTTTCTTT.

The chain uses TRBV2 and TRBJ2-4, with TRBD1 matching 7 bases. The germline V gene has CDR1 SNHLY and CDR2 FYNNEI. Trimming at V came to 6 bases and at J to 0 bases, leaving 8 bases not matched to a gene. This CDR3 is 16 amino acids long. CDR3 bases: TGTGCCAGCAGGGCCTCGACAGGGAAAGCCAAAAACATTCAGTACTTC. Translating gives CASRASTGKAKNIQYF.

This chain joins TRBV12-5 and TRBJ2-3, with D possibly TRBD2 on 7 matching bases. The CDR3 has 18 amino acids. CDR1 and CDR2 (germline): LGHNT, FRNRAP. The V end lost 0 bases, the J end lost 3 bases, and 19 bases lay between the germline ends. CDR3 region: CASGLVLGGRVLTDTQYF. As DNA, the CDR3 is TGTGCTAGTGGTTTGGTACTGGGGGGGCGAGTCCTTACAGATACGCAGTATTTT.

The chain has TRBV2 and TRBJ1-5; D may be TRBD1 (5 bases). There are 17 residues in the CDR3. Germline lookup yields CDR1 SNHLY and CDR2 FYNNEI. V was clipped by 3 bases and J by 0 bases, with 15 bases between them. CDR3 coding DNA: TGTGCCAGCAGTGATACTACTTTGGGGCCTAGCAATCAGCCCCAGCATTTT. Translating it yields CASSDTTLGPSNQPQHF. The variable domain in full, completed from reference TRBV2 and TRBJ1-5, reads EPEVTQTPSHQVTQMGQEVILRCVPISNHLYFYWYRQILGQKVEFLVSFYNNEISEKSEIFDDQFSVERPDGSNFTLKIRSTKLEDSAMYFCASSDTTLGPSNQPQHFGDGTRLSIL.

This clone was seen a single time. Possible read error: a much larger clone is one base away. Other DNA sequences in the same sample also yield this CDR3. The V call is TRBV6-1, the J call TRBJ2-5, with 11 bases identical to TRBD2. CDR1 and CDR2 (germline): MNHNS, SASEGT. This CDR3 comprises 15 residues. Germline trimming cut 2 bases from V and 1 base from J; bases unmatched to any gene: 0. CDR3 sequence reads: CASSELAGGQETQYF. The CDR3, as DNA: TGTGCCAGCAGTGAACTAGCGGGGGGCCAAGAGACCCAGTACTTC.

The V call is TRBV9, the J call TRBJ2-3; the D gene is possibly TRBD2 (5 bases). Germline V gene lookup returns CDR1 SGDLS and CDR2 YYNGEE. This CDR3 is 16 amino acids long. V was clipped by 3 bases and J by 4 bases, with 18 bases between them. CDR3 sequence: CASSAAPRVGADTQYF. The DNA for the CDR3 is TGTGCCAGCAGCGCCGCCCCGAGGGTTGGCGCAGATACGCAGTATTTT.

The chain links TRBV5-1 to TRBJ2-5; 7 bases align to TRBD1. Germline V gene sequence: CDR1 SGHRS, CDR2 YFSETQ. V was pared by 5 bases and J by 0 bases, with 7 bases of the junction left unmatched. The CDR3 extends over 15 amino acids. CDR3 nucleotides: TGCGCCAGCAGTACGGGACAGTTGTACCAAGAGACCCAGTACTTC. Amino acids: CASSTGQLYQETQYF.